One sample yielded the 27 T cell receptor beta chains listed below, sequenced in a study of shared clonotypes between healthy human individuals. Using immunoSEQ multiplex PCR, the repertoire was profiled, and TCRdb retains in-frame clones only, with some absent. The sample lists about 2.3 million clones, approximately 93% seen once, with about 0.37% in the top ten. Sequencing was done on a sample of naive CD4+ T cells from PBMCs. The subset: CD45RA+ positively selected. All receptors come from a young man in good health. Some clones in this sample may be carry-over from other donors' samples.

The chain recombines TRBV7-9 with TRBJ2-2, with a weak D call TRBD1 (6 bases). The CDR3 covers 14 residues. Germline lookup yields CDR1 SEHNR and CDR2 FQNEAQ (reference sequence). V lost 2 bases and J 6 bases, leaving 10 bases between the germline ends. The CDR3 loop reads CASSLFQGSGELFF. DNA for the CDR3: TGTGCCAGCAGCTTATTCCAGGGGTCCGGGGAGCTGTTTTTT.

DNA of the CDR3: TGCGCCACCATGTTCGGTTCAGGGGTTTCAGAGACCCAGTACTTC. It translates to CATMFGSGVSETQYF. The chain links TRBV5-1 to TRBJ2-5; D perhaps matches TRBD1 (6 bases). Germline V lookup: CDR1 SGHRS, CDR2 YFSETQ. V lost 9 bases and J 4 bases, leaving 22 bases between the germline ends. CDR3 length: 15 amino acids.

The chain combines TRBV20-1 with TRBJ2-1; D unclear. This CDR3 comprises 11 residues. CDR1 and CDR2 from the germline V gene are DFQATT and SNEGSKA (reference sequence). V was pared by 6 bases and J by 8 bases, with 11 bases between. The CDR3 sequence: CSAGRLDEQFF. The CDR3 DNA is TGCAGTGCCGGGCGTTTGGATGAGCAGTTCTTC.

This clone was recorded a few times. The genes are TRBV7-9 and TRBJ2-5; D call uncertain. This CDR3 has 11 residues. V lost 2 bases, J lost 5 bases, and 3 bases lay in between. CDR1 and CDR2 from the germline V gene are SEHNR and FQNEAQ (reference sequence). CDR3 nucleotide sequence: TGTGCCAGCAGCTTATGGGAGACCCAGTACTTC. This sequence encodes CASSLWETQYF.

The chain has TRBV7-9 and TRBJ1-6; 7 positions agree with TRBD1. Trimming cost V 4 bases and J 7 bases; bases outside gene matches: 10. The CDR3 consists of 16 residues. The germline V gene has CDR1 SEHNR and CDR2 FQNEAQ (reference sequence). CDR3 coding DNA: TGTGCCAGCAGCTCCCCTCCCGGGACAGACAATTCACCCCTCCACTTT. As protein: CASSSPPGTDNSPLHF.

The genes are TRBV5-1 and TRBJ1-1; maybe TRBD1 (5 bases). CDR1 is SGHRS and CDR2 is YFSETQ in the germline V gene. V lost 0 bases and J lost 0, with 9 bases in between. The CDR3 is 15 residues long. As DNA, the CDR3 is TGCGCCAGCAGCTTGGGGTCAGGGATGAACACTGAAGCTTTCTTT. Translated, it gives CASSLGSGMNTEAFF.

The chain links TRBV25-1 to TRBJ1-1; a possible D gene is TRBD1 (6 bases). The V end lost 2 bases, the J end lost 1 base, and 11 bases lay between the germline ends. Germline CDR1 reads MGHDK; CDR2 reads SYGVNS. The CDR3 length is 15 residues. This CDR3 is CASSEPGQTNTEAFF. In DNA form, the CDR3 reads TGTGCCAGCAGTGAACCCGGACAGACGAACACTGAAGCTTTCTTT.

This chain uses TRBV19 with TRBJ2-7; perhaps D is TRBD1 or TRBD2 (5 bases each). V gave up 5 bases and J gave up 6 bases, with 14 bases separating them. This CDR3 comprises 13 residues. Germline loops: CDR1 LNHDA, CDR2 SQIVND (reference sequence). The CDR3, as DNA: TGTGCCAGTAGTTTCGGGACGGCGGGCGAGCAGTACTTC. This translates into CASSFGTAGEQYF. Looking up the rest from reference TRBV19 and TRBJ2-7 gives the full variable domain: DGGITQSPKYLFRKEGQNVTLSCEQNLNHDAMYWYRQDPGQGLRLIYYSQIVNDFQKGDIAEGYSVSREKKESFPLTVTSAQKNPTAFYLCASSFGTAGEQYFGPGTRLTVT.

The chain recombines TRBV6-6 with TRBJ2-1; 10 nucleotides agree with TRBD2. Looked up from germline, CDR1 is MNHNY and CDR2 is SVGAGI (reference sequence). The CDR3 spans 14 residues. V trimming: 2 bases; J trimming: 12 bases; junction bases outside the gene matches: 7. The CDR3 spells CASSYAGSGRRQFF. The CDR3 DNA reads TGTGCCAGCAGTTACGCGGGTAGCGGGAGGCGGCAGTTCTTC.

The J gene is TRBJ1-1, the V gene TRBV7-9; no definite D call. There are 11 residues in the CDR3. Looked up from germline, CDR1 is SEHNR and CDR2 is FQNEAQ (reference sequence). DNA for the CDR3: TGTGCTAGTGGCACGAACACTGAAGCTTTCTTT. Its protein product is CASGTNTEAFF.

The chain employs TRBV7-9 and TRBJ1-2; maybe TRBD1 (6 bases). The CDR3 loop spans 13 amino acids. Germline V gene data show CDR1 as SEHNR and CDR2 as FQNEAQ (reference sequence). Trimming took 3 bases from V and 7 from J, leaving 12 bases between them. The CDR3 DNA sequence: TGTGCCAGCAGCTTCTCGGGGGCGAGTGGCTACACCTTC. Translated, it gives CASSFSGASGYTF. Complete variable domain (other parts from reference TRBV7-9 and TRBJ1-2): DTGVSQNPRHKITKRGQNVTFRCDPISEHNRLYWYRQTLGQGPEFLTYFQNEAQLEKSRLLSDRFSAERPKGSFSTLEIQRTEQGDSAMYLCASSFSGASGYTFGSGTRLTVV.

The gene calls are TRBV7-8 and TRBJ1-1; D is undetermined. Germline assignment: CDR1 SGHVS and CDR2 FQNEAQ. With 5 bases removed from V and 1 base from J, the gap between germline ends came to 14 bases. The CDR3 length is 15 residues. CDR3 loop: CASSLEAVRNTEAFF. The CDR3 nucleotides read TGTGCCAGCAGCCTAGAGGCAGTTCGGAACACTGAAGCTTTCTTT. Using reference TRBV7-8 and TRBJ1-1 for the parts outside the CDR3, the full variable domain is GAGVSQSPRYKVAKRGQDVALRCDPISGHVSLFWYQQALGQGPEFLTYFQNEAQLDKSGLPSDRFFAERPEGSVSTLKIQRTQQEDSAVYLCASSLEAVRNTEAFFGQGTRLTVV.

CDR3 region: CASPGGVPTYNEQFF. CDR3 bases: TGTGCCAGCCCGGGAGGGGTCCCAACATACAATGAGCAGTTCTTC. The V gene is TRBV6-1, the J gene TRBJ2-1; 8 bases align to TRBD2. This CDR3 has 15 residues. With 8 bases clipped from V and 4 bases from J, the junction kept 10 bases outside the gene matches. Germline V gene lookup returns CDR1 MNHNS and CDR2 SASEGT.

V gene TRBV21-1 combines with J gene TRBJ2-7; the D segment call TRBD2 is taken from the table without a DNA check. TRBV21-1 is shown as a pseudogene. The CDR3 sequence is 14 residues long. The CDR3 here is CASGLGEASYEQYF. CDR3 DNA sequence: TGTGCCAGCGGTCTCGGGGAGGCTTCCTACGAGCAGTACTTC.

The chain couples TRBV5-1 to TRBJ2-7; 8 bases match TRBD2. Germline V lookup: CDR1 SGHRS, CDR2 YFSETQ. The CDR3 spans 15 residues. The V segment lost 3 bases and the J segment 4 bases; nucleotides outside the gene matches: 9. The CDR3 reads CASSSSLAGRYEQYF. The CDR3 coding sequence is TGCGCCAGCAGCTCCTCTTTAGCGGGACGGTACGAGCAGTACTTC.

This clone was seen only once. This chain joins TRBV6-5 and TRBJ2-1, with D hard to call. Trimming took off 0 bases at V and 0 bases at J, with 6 bases between the two ends. This CDR3 spans 15 amino acids. Germline CDR1 and CDR2: MNHEY and SVGAGI. The CDR3 bases are TGTGCCAGCAGTTACTCGAGCTTCTCCTACAATGAGCAGTTCTTC. It encodes CASSYSSFSYNEQFF.

The rearrangement joins TRBV30 to TRBJ2-7; 10 positions match TRBD1. Per germline, CDR1 GTSNPN and CDR2 SVGIG (reference sequence). V lost 3 bases and J lost 3; bases outside the gene matches: 2. This CDR3 is 13 amino acids long. DNA for the CDR3: TGTGCCTGGAGCGGGACAGGGGACTACGAGCAGTACTTC. Protein product: CAWSGTGDYEQYF.

The chain employs TRBV23-1 and TRBJ1-5; tentative D call: TRBD1 (5 bases). TRBV23-1 is recorded as an ORF, its role being uncertain. The CDR3 has 19 residues. Trimming left V 1 base short and J 2 bases short, with 21 bases between. The CDR3 protein is CASSQYRQWKGGGNQPQHF. In DNA, the CDR3 is TGCGCCAGCAGTCAATATCGCCAATGGAAAGGAGGGGGCAATCAGCCCCAGCATTTT.

In regard to this clone: Other DNA sequences of this sample code for an identical CDR3. The V gene is TRBV11-2, the J gene TRBJ1-2, with D perhaps TRBD1 (6 bases). V was shortened by 1 base and J by 2 bases, with 8 bases between the two germline ends. Germline assignment: CDR1 SGHAT and CDR2 FQNNGV. This CDR3 region has 14 residues. CDR3 in DNA: TGTGCCAGCAGCTTAGGGCAGGGGAACTATGGCTACACCTTC. Translation: CASSLGQGNYGYTF.

The chain uses TRBV27 and TRBJ2-5; D is tentatively TRBD1 or TRBD2 (6 bases each). CDR3 length: 14 amino acids. Deletions cut 1 base from V and 4 bases from J, with 10 bases between. Germline V gives CDR1 MNHEY, CDR2 SMNVEV (reference sequence). The CDR3 loop is CASSLLSGAETQYF. CDR3 nucleotides: TGTGCCAGCAGTTTATTATCGGGGGCAGAGACCCAGTACTTC.

The chain recombines TRBV9 with TRBJ2-3; 7 nucleotides agree with TRBD2. CDR1 is SGDLS, CDR2 YYNGEE, per germline. V was pared by 4 bases and J by 0 bases, with 8 bases of the junction left unmatched. The CDR3 has 16 amino acids. CDR3 sequence reads: CASSPLGGSSTDTQYF. Written as DNA, the CDR3 is TGTGCCAGCAGCCCCCTCGGCGGGAGCAGCACAGATACGCAGTATTTT.

This clone appeared a single time. The V and J genes are TRBV2 and TRBJ2-3; no firm D call. Trimming removed 7 bases at V and 0 bases at J, with 11 bases between. CDR3 size: 14 residues. Germline V lookup: CDR1 SNHLY, CDR2 FYNNEI. CDR3 in DNA: TGTGCCAGCAATGTTGGGCGGAGCACAGATACGCAGTATTTT. Its protein product is CASNVGRSTDTQYF.

The chain recombines TRBV6-5 with TRBJ1-3, with D unclear. The V gene's germline CDR1 is MNHEY and CDR2 SVGAGI. CDR3 length: 16 amino acids. The ends were cut back, 1 base at V and 0 bases at J, with 10 bases in the middle. CDR3: CASSYLIPNSGNTIYF. The CDR3 coding sequence is TGTGCCAGCAGTTACTTGATCCCCAACTCTGGAAACACCATATATTTT.

This clone was seen more than once but under ten times. The same CDR3 also results from other DNA sequences found in this sample. The V gene is TRBV7-9, the J gene TRBJ2-5; D gene unclear. V was trimmed by 3 bases and J by 4 bases, leaving 6 bases between them. From germline, CDR1 is SEHNR and CDR2 FQNEAQ (reference sequence). The length of the CDR3 is 12 residues. The CDR3 region is CASSFYGETQYF. CDR3 bases: TGTGCCAGCAGCTTTTACGGAGAGACCCAGTACTTC.

This clone has just one count. In DNA form, the CDR3 reads TGTGCCAGCTACCGCGTCTGGACCCAGTACTTC. Translating it yields CASYRVWTQYF. The chain recombines TRBV21-1 with TRBJ2-5; the table's D call of TRBD2 was not tested on the DNA. TRBV21-1 is tagged as a pseudogene. The CDR3 is 11 residues long.

The chain uses TRBV15 and TRBJ2-1; a possible D gene is TRBD1 (6 bases). Germline loops: CDR1 LNHNV, CDR2 YYDKDF (reference sequence). The CDR3 totals 12 residues. V dropped 8 bases and J dropped 3 bases, with 8 bases sitting between them. CDR3 in DNA: TGTGCCACCGCCAGGGGCTACAATGAGCAGTTCTTC. Protein sequence: CATARGYNEQFF.

The rearrangement joins TRBV7-9 to TRBJ1-1; TRBD1 is a possible D gene (5 bases). This CDR3 is 18 amino acids long. CDR1 is SEHNR and CDR2 is FQNEAQ in the germline V gene (reference sequence). Trimming stripped 5 bases from V and 4 bases from J, with 26 bases between. CDR3 sequence (DNA): TGTGCCAGCAGCGAACATTGGACATTACAAAATGGGGGCACTGAAGCTTTCTTT. This translates into CASSEHWTLQNGGTEAFF.